The entry that follows covers one T cell receptor beta chain sequence. The same CDR3 can be traced to other DNA sequences in this sample. The source of the sample is a study of blood T cell repertoires in COVID-19. Study information: The study drew acute and convalescent COVID-19 samples from the United States, Italy and Spain.

In the source study's methods: From reference gene primer amplification, estimates of nucleated cell counts were derived. Generated by immunoSEQ multiplex PCR, the TCRdb table keeps only in-frame clones and is missing some. That table is the source of V, J and clone size, and D and trimming were worked out from the DNA. Of 390,000 or so clones in the sample, around 87% were seen once. The clonotype was recovered from a woman aged 25 to 39 with COVID-19, enrolled during active disease. The sample comprised peripheral blood.

This CDR3 reads CASSPTGSSYNEQFF. The CDR3 DNA reads as TGCGCCAGCAGCCCGACTGGGAGCTCCTACAATGAGCAGTTCTTC. V gene TRBV4-1 combines with J gene TRBJ2-1; a possible D gene is TRBD2 (5 bases). V gave up 4 bases and J gave up 0 bases, with 10 bases separating them. The germline V gene has CDR1 MGHRA and CDR2 YSYEKL. The CDR3 loop spans 15 amino acids.